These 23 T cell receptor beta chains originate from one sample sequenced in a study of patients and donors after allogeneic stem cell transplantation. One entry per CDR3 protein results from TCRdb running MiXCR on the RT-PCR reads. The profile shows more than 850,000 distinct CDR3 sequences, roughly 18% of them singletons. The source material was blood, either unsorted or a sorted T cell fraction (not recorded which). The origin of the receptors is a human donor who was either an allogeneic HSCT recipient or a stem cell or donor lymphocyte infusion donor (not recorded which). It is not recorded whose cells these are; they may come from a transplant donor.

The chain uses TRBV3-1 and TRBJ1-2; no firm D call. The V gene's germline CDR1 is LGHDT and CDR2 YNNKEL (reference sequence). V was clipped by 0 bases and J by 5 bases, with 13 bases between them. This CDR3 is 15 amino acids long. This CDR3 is CASSQESGGRYGYTF. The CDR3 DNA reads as TGTGCCAGCAGCCAAGAATCTGGAGGGAGATATGGCTACACCTTC.

The chain's CDR3 is CASSVTPSGRGPARSTDTQYF. DNA for the CDR3: TGTGCCAGCAGCGTGACCCCCAGCGGGAGGGGACCCGCCCGCAGCACAGATACGCAGTATTTT. This chain joins TRBV9 and TRBJ2-3; 10 bases line up with TRBD2. The CDR3 has 21 amino acids. Germline loops: CDR1 SGDLS, CDR2 YYNGEE. Trimming at V came to 2 bases and at J to 0 bases, leaving 18 bases not matched to a gene.

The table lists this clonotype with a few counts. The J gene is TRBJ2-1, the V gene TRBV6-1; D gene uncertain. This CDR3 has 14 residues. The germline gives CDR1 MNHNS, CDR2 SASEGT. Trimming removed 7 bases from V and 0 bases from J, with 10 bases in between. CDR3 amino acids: CASKPRLSYNEQFF. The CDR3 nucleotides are TGTGCCAGCAAGCCGCGCCTCTCCTACAATGAGCAGTTCTTC.

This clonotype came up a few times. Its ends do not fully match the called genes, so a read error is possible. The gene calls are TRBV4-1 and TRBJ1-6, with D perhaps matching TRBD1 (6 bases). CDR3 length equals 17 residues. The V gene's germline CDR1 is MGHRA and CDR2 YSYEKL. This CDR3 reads CASRQDAGGGYNSPLHF. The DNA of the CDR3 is TGCGCCAGCAGACAAGATGCCGGAGGGGGTTATAATTCACCCCTCCACTTT.

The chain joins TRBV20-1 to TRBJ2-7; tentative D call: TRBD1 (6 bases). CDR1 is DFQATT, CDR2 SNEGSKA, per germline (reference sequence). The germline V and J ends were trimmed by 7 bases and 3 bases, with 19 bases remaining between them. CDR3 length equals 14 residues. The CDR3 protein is CSVGGWGLSYEQYF. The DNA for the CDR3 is TGCAGTGTAGGCGGTTGGGGGCTAAGCTACGAGCAGTACTTC.

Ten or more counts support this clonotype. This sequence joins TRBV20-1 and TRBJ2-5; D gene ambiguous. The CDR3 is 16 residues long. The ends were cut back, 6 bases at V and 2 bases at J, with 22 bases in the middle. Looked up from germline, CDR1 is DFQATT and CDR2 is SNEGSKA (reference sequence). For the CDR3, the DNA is TGCAGTGCCCTACTGGCCCGCCAGATAGGGCAAGAGACCCAGTACTTC. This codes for CSALLARQIGQETQYF.

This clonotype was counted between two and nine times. The CDR3: CASSLSGTVYNEQFF. The CDR3 DNA reads TGTGCCAGCAGTCTCTCCGGGACAGTTTACAATGAGCAGTTCTTC. The rearrangement joins TRBV6-1 to TRBJ2-1; 7 positions match TRBD1. V trimming: 5 bases; J trimming: 4 bases; junction bases outside the gene matches: 8. There are 15 residues in the CDR3. The germline V gene has CDR1 MNHNS and CDR2 SASEGT.

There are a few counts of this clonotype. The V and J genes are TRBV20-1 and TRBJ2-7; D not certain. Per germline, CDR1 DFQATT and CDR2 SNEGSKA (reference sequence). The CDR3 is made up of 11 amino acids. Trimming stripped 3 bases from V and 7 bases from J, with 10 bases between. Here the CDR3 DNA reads TGCAGTGCTAGGCAAGGGCGGGAGCAGTACTTC. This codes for CSARQGREQYF.

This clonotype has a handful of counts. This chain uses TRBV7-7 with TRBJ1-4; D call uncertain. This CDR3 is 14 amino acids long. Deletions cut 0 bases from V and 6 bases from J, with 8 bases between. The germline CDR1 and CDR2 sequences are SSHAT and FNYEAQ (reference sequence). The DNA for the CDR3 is TGTGCCAGCAGCTTAGCGGCGAAAGATGAAAAACTGTTTTTT. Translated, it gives CASSLAAKDEKLFF.

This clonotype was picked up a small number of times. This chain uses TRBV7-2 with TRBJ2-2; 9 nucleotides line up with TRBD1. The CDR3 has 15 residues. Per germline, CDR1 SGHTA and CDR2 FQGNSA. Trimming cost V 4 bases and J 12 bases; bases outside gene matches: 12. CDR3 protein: CASSSRTETGGKLFF. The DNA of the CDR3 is TGTGCCAGCAGCTCAAGAACGGAGACAGGGGGAAAGCTGTTTTTT.

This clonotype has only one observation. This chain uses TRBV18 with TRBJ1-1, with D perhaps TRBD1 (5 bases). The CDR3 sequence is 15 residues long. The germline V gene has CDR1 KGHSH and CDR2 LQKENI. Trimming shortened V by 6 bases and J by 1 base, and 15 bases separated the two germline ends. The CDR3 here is CASSPKQVENTEAFF. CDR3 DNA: TGTGCCAGCTCGCCTAAACAGGTGGAGAACACTGAAGCTTTCTTT.

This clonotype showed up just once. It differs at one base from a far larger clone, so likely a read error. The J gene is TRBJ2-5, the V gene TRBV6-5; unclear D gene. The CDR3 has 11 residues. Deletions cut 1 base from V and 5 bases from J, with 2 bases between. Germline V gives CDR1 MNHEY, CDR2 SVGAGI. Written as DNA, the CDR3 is TGTGCCAGCAGTTACTGGGAGACCCAGTACTTC. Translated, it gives CASSYWETQYF.

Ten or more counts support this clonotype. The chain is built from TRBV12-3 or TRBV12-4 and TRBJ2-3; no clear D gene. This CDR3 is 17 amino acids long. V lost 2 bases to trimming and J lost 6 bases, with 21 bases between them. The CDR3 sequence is CASSLTRGQTPADTQYF. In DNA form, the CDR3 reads TGTGCCAGCAGTTTAACACGTGGCCAAACTCCGGCCGATACGCAGTATTTT.

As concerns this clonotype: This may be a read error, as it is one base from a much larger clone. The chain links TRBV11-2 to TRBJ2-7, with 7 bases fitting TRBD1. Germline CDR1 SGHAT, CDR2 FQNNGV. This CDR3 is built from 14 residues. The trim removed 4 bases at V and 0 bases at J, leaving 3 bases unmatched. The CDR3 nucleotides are TGTGCCAGCAGCTCCTGGGACAGCTCCTACGAGCAGTACTTC. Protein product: CASSSWDSSYEQYF.

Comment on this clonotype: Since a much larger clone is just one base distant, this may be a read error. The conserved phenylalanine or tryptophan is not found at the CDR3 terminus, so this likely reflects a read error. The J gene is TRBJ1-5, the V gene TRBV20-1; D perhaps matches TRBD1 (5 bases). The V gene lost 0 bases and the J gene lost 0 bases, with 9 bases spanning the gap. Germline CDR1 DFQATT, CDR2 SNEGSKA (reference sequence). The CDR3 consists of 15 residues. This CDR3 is CSARERRDSNQPQHS. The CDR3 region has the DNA TGCAGTGCTAGAGAACGCAGGGATAGCAATCAGCCCCAGCATTCT.

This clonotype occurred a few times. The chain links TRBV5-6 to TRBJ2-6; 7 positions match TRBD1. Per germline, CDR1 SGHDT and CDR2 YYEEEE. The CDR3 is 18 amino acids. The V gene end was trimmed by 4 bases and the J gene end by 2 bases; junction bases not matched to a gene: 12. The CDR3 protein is CASSPTGTASAGANVLTF. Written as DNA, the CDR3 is TGTGCCAGCAGCCCCACCGGGACAGCCTCCGCTGGGGCCAACGTCCTGACTTTC.

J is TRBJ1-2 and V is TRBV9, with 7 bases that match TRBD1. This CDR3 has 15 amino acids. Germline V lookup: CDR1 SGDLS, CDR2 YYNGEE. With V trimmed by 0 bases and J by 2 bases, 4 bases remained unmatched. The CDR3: CASSVGRGPNYGYTF. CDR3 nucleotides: TGTGCCAGCAGCGTAGGGAGGGGGCCAAACTATGGCTACACCTTC.

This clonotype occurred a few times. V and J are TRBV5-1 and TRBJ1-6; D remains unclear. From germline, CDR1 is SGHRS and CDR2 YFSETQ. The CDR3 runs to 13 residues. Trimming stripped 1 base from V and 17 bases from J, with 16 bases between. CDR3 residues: CASSLIPAALFHF. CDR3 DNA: TGCGCCAGCAGCTTGATTCCGGCGGCCCTATTCCACTTT.

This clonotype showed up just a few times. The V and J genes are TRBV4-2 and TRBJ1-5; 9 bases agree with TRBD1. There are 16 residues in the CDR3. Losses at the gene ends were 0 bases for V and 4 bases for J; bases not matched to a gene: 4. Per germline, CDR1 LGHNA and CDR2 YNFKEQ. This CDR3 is CASSQDWTGVNQPQHF. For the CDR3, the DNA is TGTGCCAGCAGCCAAGATTGGACAGGGGTTAATCAGCCCCAGCATTTT.

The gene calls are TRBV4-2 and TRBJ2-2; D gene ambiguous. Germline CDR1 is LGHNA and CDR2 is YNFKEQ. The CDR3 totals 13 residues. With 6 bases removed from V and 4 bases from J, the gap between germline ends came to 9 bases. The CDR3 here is CASRVQVTGELFF. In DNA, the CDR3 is TGTGCCAGCAGGGTCCAAGTCACCGGGGAGCTGTTTTTT.

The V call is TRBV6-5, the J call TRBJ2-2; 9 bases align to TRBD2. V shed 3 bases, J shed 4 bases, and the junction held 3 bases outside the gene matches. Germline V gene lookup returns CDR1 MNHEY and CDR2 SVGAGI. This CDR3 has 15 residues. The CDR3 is CASSYSSGITGELFF. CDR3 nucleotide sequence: TGTGCCAGCAGTTATTCTAGCGGGATCACCGGGGAGCTGTTTTTT.

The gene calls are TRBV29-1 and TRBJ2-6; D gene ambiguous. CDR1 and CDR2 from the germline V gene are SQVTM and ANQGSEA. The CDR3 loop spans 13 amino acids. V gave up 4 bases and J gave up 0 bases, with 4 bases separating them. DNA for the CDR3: TGCAGCGTTGCAGGCTCTGGGGCCAACGTCCTGACTTTC. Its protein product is CSVAGSGANVLTF.

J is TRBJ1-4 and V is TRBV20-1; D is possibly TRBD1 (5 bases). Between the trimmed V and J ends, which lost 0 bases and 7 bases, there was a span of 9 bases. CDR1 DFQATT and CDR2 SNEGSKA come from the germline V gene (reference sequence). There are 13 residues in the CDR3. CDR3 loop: CSAREPGPEKLFF. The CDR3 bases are TGCAGTGCTAGAGAGCCGGGGCCTGAAAAACTGTTTTTT.